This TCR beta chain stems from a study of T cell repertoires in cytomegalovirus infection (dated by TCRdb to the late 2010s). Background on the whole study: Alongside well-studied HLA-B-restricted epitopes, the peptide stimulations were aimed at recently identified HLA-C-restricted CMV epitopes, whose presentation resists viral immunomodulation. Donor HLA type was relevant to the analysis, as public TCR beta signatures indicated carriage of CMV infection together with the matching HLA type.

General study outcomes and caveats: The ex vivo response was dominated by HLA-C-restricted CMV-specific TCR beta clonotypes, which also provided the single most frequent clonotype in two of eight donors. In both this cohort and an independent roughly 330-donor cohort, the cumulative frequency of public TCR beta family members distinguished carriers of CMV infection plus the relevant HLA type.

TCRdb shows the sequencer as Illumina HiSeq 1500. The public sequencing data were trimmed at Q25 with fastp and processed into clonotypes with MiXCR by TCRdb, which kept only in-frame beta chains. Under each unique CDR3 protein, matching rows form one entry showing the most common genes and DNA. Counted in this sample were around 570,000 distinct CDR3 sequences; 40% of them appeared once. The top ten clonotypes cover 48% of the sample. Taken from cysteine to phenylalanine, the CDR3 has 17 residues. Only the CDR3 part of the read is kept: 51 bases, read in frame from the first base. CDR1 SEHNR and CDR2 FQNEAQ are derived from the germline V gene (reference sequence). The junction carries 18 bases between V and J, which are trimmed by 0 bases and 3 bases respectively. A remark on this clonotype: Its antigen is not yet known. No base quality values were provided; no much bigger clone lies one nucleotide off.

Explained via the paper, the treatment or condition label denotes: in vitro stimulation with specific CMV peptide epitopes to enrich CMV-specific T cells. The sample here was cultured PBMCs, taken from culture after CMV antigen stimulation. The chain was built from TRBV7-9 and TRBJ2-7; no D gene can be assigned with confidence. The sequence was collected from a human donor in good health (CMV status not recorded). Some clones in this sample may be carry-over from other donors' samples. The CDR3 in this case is CASSLAGIGQRNYEQYF. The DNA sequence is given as TGTGCCAGCAGCTTAGCGGGGATAGGGCAGAGGAACTACGAGCAGTACTTC. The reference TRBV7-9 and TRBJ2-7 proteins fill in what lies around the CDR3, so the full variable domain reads DTGVSQNPRHKITKRGQNVTFRCDPISEHNRLYWYRQTLGQGPEFLTYFQNEAQLEKSRLLSDRFSAERPKGSFSTLEIQRTEQGDSAMYLCASSLAGIGQRNYEQYFGPGTRLTVT.